This paragraph reports one TCR beta chain. What it binds is unknown. The sample originates from a study of long-term antiretroviral therapy in people with HIV. Findings of the study overall: It was observed that HIV repertoires exhibited narrower CDR3 length ranges than controls. Dominating the repertoire at all time points were the clones that expanded before ART. Blood dates from the mid-2000s to the late 2010s, possibly under older ART regimens.

An immunoSEQ assay, version v3.0, was performed at survey level. Clones were read by immunoSEQ multiplex PCR, and TCRdb kept only the in-frame ones, dropping some. Among about 17,000 clones listed, roughly 78% were seen once. The TCR comes from a man aged 25-45 years with HIV. This specimen consisted of unsorted PBMCs, obtained at the start of antiretroviral therapy.

This CDR3 is CASRPSSGDLTDTQYF. The DNA for the CDR3 is TGTGCCAGCAGGCCATCTAGCGGGGATCTCACAGATACGCAGTATTTT. V and J are TRBV7-2 and TRBJ2-3; the match to TRBD2 covers 9 bases. Germline loops: CDR1 SGHTA, CDR2 FQGNSA. V was pared by 6 bases and J by 2 bases, with 9 bases of the junction left unmatched. The CDR3 totals 16 residues.